This T cell receptor (beta chain) is drawn from a study of T cell repertoires in cytomegalovirus infection. Study-wide findings and caveats: HLA-C-restricted CMV clonotypes gave the most frequent clonotype in two of eight donors. Of the TCR beta families, the public ones yielded a cumulative frequency that identified carriers of CMV plus the relevant HLA.

Details on this clonotype: Its antigen is currently unknown.

Germline V gene data show CDR1 as KGHSH and CDR2 as LQKENI. The CDR3 loop spans 16 amino acids. V gave up 2 bases and J gave up 6 bases, with 20 bases separating them. TCRdb independently ran MiXCR on the reads; one entry per CDR3 protein. This sample has 310,000 or so distinct CDR3 sequences, with over 20% found just once. This chain links TRBV18 with TRBJ2-7; D remains ambiguous. Material: PBMCs. The receptor's source is a human donor in good health (CMV status not recorded). Some clones in this sample may be carry-over from other donors' samples. As DNA, the CDR3 is TGTGCCAGCTCACCAGAGCTTGGTCCCTATTCGCGCGAGCAGTACTTC. Translating gives CASSPELGPYSREQYF.